This T cell receptor beta chain was identified during a study of radiotherapy plus CTLA-4 blockade in lung cancer. Study summary: Disease control reached approximately 30%, with objective responses in roughly 19%. Overall study results and limits: Expansion in blood of tumor-derived TCR clones was seen after radiotherapy plus ipilimumab.

Sequencing was performed with immunoSEQ multiplex PCR; in TCRdb, only in-frame clones are kept and a portion is missing. This repertoire shows 80,000 to 95,000 clones, about four fifths found once; its top ten account for 0.82%. Focal radiation and CTLA-4 blockade (ipilimumab) were tested in chemo-refractory metastatic non-small-cell lung cancer patients. This clone was observed a few times. Its target is not known. CDR1 is LGHNA and CDR2 is YNFKEQ in the germline V gene. Trimming took off 4 bases at V and 4 bases at J, with 16 bases between the two ends. CDR3 size: 15 residues. The sequences come from peripheral blood, collected from a patient treated with radiotherapy plus ipilimumab. The sequence was obtained from a human donor with non-small cell lung cancer who had stable disease on radiotherapy plus ipilimumab. This sequence joins TRBV4-2 and TRBJ1-1; TRBD1 might be the D (5 bases). In DNA, the CDR3 is TGTGCCAGCAGCCCAGAGGTGGCAGGGCCCACTGAAGCTTTCTTT. Translation: CASSPEVAGPTEAFF.